This TCR beta chain was sequenced for a study of T-cell reconstitution after alpha-beta-depleted transplantation in children. Study-level points and caveats: Day-60 TCRbeta diversity that was high in some patients was derived from surviving recipient T cells and thymic progenitors.

Concerning this clonotype: Its antigen remains unidentified.

Unique molecular identifiers were incorporated during preparation of the TCRbeta library. In TCRdb, the PCR reads were re-called with MiXCR into one record per CDR3 protein. Of hundreds of thousands of distinct CDR3 sequences in the sample, around 16% were seen once. Germline lookup yields CDR1 SGDLS and CDR2 YYNGEE. The length of the CDR3 is 15 residues. V lost 4 bases, J lost 1 base, and 13 bases lay in between. Here the sequenced sample was PBMCs, mostly from graft donor cells, taken 360 days after TCRalphabeta/CD19-depleted stem cell transplant. This chain links TRBV9 with TRBJ2-3; D gene uncertain. This clonotype was sampled from a boy under three years old who had a stem cell transplant for Wiskott-Aldrich syndrome, so the T cells may come from the graft donor. The DNA for the CDR3 is TGTGCCAGCAGCCAAGCTCAAATCCGCACAGATACGCAGTATTTT. Translated, it gives CASSQAQIRTDTQYF.